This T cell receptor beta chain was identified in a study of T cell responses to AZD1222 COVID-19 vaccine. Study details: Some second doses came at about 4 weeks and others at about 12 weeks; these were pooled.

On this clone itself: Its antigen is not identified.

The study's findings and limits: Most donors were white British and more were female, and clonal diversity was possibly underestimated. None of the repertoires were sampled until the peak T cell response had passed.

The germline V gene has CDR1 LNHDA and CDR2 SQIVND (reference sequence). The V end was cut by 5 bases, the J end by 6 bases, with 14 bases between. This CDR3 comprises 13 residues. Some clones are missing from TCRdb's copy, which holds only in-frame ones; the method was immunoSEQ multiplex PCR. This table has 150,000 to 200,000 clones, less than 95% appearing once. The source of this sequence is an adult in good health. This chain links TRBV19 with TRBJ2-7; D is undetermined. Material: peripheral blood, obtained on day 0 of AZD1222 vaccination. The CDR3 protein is CASSVSGPAEQYF. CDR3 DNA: TGTGCCAGTAGTGTGTCAGGACCGGCCGAGCAGTACTTC.